The subject of this entry is one T cell receptor (beta chain). The antigen is not known. TCRdb keeps only in-frame clones here, not all; method: immunoSEQ multiplex PCR. The table includes tens of thousands of clones, approximately 84% detected once. This entry belongs to a study of PD-1 blockade in classical Hodgkin lymphoma. Study-level results: Newly diagnosed patients had baseline TCR diversity that was reportedly lower than that of healthy donors. CD8+ TCR diversity did not rise significantly by C4D1, unlike CD4+.

In every patient, relapse followed autologous stem cell transplantation, while exposure to brentuximab vedotin differed. The specimen comprised peripheral blood mononuclear cells (PBMCs), sampled at baseline. The clonotype was recovered from a human donor with classical Hodgkin lymphoma.

The CDR3 DNA follows: TGTGCCAGCAGTTTAAGGGAAACCTACGAGCAGTACTTC. Encoded protein: CASSLRETYEQYF. The chain links TRBV27 to TRBJ2-7; D uncertain. Germline V gene lookup returns CDR1 MNHEY and CDR2 SMNVEV (reference sequence). The V end was cut by 2 bases, the J end by 2 bases, with 7 bases between. The CDR3 loop spans 13 amino acids.